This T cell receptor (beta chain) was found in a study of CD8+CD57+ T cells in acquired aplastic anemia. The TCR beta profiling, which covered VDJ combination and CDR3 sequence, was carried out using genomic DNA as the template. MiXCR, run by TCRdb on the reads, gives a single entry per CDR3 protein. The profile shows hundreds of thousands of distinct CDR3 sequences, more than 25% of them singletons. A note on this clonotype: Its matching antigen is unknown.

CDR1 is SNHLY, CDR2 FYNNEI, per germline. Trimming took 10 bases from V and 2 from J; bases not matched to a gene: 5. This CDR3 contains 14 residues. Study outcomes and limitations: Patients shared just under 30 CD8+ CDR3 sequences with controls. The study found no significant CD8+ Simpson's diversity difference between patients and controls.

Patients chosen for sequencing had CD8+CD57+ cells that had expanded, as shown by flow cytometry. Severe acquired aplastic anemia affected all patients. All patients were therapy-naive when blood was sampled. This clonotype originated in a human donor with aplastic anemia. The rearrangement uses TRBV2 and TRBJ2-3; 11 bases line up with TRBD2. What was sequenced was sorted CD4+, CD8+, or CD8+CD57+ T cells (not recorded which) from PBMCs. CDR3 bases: TGTGCCACTCTACTAGCGGGGGACACAGATACGCAGTATTTT. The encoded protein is CATLLAGDTDTQYF.